The present entry profiles one T cell receptor (beta chain) with its context. This clone was observed once. There is no known antigen for this receptor. No much larger clonotype is one base removed from it; base qualities were not supplied. This sample stems from a study of OX40 agonist ivuxolimab in advanced cancers. About the investigation overall: Ivuxolimab was an agonistic, fully human IgG2 monoclonal antibody directed against OX40 (CD134), a costimulatory receptor. Partial responses occurred in three dose-escalation patients: two with cutaneous melanoma and one with hepatocellular carcinoma. Intravenous ivuxolimab was administered to patients every 2 weeks at six dose levels: 0.01, 0.1, 0.3, 1.5, 3 and 10 mg/kg. Patients were allowed to have had prior anti-PD-1, anti-PD-L1 or anti-CTLA-4 therapy, and around two fifths of the dose-escalation patients had been treated with checkpoint inhibitors. In the dose-escalation cohort, 82.7% of patients were male, and the mean age was approximately 55 years, with a range of about 23 to 90. The purpose of peripheral TCRbeta sequencing was to test whether ivuxolimab changed TCR sequence diversity and led to clonal T-cell expansion. Of the roughly 52 dose-escalation patients, hepatocellular carcinoma was present in around 20, melanoma in some 15, renal cell carcinoma in 9 and head and neck cancer in 9. The paper reports the monotherapy dose-escalation portion (N of about 47 patients) of the phase I ivuxolimab trial.

Results the study describes overall, beyond this receptor: The antigen specificity of the clonally expanded peripheral T cells was not determined. Clonal expansion of both CD4+ and CD8+ blood T cells was observed from baseline to week 6 at doses 0.1 to 3.0 mg/kg. Low levels of normalized T-cell clonal expansion were also seen in some nonresponding patients. In the 0.1-3.0 mg/kg groups, partial responders were among the patients with the lowest normalized peripheral clonal expansion, particularly in CD8+ T cells. After ivuxolimab, more expanded clones were found on average in CD8+ T cells than in CD4+ T cells.

Patients with a history of autoimmune disease or receiving systemic immunosuppression were excluded from the trial. Peripheral blood for TCR sequencing was collected from all dose cohorts at baseline, on cycle 4 day 1, and on cycle 7 day 1. The samples were drawn from a first-in-human, open-label, multicenter phase I dose-escalation trial of ivuxolimab. The trial enrolled adults with locally advanced or metastatic head and neck squamous cell, hepatocellular, melanoma or renal cell carcinoma. Before TCR sequencing, CD4+ T cells and CD8+ T cells from peripheral blood were sorted into separate populations. V sheds 0 bases and J sheds 1 base, leaving 8 bases between their ends. The germline V gene sets CDR1 to SGHRS and CDR2 to YFSETQ. The CDR3 goes from the cysteine to the phenylalanine over 15 residues. Kept here is only the CDR3 DNA, which spans 45 bases and is read in frame from base 1. For sequencing of the TCRbeta CDR3 region, genomic DNA was extracted from the sorted cells. The immunoSEQ Assay was used to sequence the TCRbeta CDR3 regions. TCRdb provides this immuneACCESS table in a form limited to in-frame rearrangements. Some clones are lacking; in checked studies, under half of them reflect an unresolved V gene, and why the rest are absent is not known. This sample holds roughly 100,000 clones; approximately 90% were observed only once. The ten largest clones represent roughly 0.77% of the sample.

The sample consisted of CD4+ or CD8+ T cells sorted from blood, taken in a trial of the OX40 agonist ivuxolimab. This clonotype originated in an adult with an advanced solid tumor such as melanoma, head and neck, liver or kidney cancer. The rearrangement joined TRBV5-1 to TRBJ1-5; a tentative D call is TRBD1 (5 bases match). The DNA sequence is given as TGCGCCAGCAGCTTGGATGGGACCAGCAATCAGCCCCAGCATTTT. Protein translation: CASSLDGTSNQPQHF. With the rest looked up from the reference TRBV5-1 and TRBJ1-5 genes rather than sequenced, the full variable domain is KAGVTQTPRYLIKTRGQQVTLSCSPISGHRSVSWYQQTPGQGLQFLFEYFSETQRNKGNFPGRFSGRQFSNSRSEMNVSTLELGDSALYLCASSLDGTSNQPQHFGDGTRLSIL.